This TCR beta chain was identified during a study of graft-versus-host responses after intestinal transplantation. Overall study results and limits: Peak GvH clone levels in circulation were associated with early post-transplant HvG declines. The recipient marrow held GvH clones, and some of them showed up first in ileum or blood.

Repertoires were generated with immunoSEQ multiplex PCR, while TCRdb's copy carries only in-frame clones and drops some. The sample carries about 6,900 clones, around 25% recorded once. Of note for this clone: One end of the junction does not line up with germline, which may come from a read error.

The CDR3 sequence is 18 residues long. Germline CDR1 and CDR2: SGHNT and YYREEE (reference sequence). Responders that carried the CFSE label, approximately 200,000 of them, were plated with approximately 200,000 irradiated, violet-dye-labeled stimulator cells. Sorting was performed after the reaction on proliferating CFSE-low CD3+CD4+ and CD3+CD8+ responders. Specimen: alloreactive CD4+ T cells from a mixed lymphocyte reaction culture, collected before transplantation. The subset denotes: CFSE-low proliferating T cells sorted from roughly six-day pre-transplant mixed lymphocyte reaction (GvH or HvG direction). This TCR derives from a human patient who was an organ donor for intestinal transplantation. The V call is TRBV5-4, the J call TRBJ1-2; possibly TRBD1 for D (6 bases). CDR3 region: CASSQDRGHPIWNYGYTF. The CDR3 region has the DNA TGCGCCAGCAGCCAAGATAGGGGACACCCCATTTGGAACTATGGCTACACCTTC.